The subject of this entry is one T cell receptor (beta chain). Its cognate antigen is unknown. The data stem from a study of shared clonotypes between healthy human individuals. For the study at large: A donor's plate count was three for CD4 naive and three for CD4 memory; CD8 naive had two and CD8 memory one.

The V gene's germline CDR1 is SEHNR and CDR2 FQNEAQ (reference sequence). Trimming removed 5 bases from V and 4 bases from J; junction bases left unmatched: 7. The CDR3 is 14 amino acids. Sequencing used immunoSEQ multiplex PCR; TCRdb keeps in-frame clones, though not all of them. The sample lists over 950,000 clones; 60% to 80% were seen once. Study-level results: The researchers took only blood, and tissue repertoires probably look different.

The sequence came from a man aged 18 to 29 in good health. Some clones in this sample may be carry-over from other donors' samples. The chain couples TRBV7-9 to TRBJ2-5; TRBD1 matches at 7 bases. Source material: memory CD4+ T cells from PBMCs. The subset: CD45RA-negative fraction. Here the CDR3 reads CASSATGTVETQYF. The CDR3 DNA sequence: TGTGCCAGCAGCGCGACAGGGACAGTAGAGACCCAGTACTTC.